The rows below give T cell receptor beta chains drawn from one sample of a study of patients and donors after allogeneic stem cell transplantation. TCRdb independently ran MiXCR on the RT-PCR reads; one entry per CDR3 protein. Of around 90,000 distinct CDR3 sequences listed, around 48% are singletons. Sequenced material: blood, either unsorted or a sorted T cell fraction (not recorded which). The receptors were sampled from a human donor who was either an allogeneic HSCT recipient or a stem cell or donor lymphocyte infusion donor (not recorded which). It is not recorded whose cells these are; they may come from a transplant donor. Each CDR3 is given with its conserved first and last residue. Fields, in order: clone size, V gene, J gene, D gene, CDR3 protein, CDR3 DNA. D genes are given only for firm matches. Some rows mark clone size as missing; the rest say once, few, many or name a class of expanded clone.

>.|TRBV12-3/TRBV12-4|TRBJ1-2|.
CASSKGQANYGYTF
TGTGCCAGCAGCAAGGGACAAGCGAACTATGGCTACACCTTC
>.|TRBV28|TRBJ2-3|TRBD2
CATETSGASTDTQYF
TGTGCCACCGAGACTAGCGGGGCTAGCACAGATACGCAGTATTTT
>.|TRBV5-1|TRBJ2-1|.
CASSADGNEQFF
TGCGCCAGCAGCGCGGACGGCAATGAGCAGTTCTTC
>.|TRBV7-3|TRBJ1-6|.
CASSPEYLFSPLHF
TGTGCCAGCAGCCCTGAATACCTATTCTCTCCCCTCCACTTT
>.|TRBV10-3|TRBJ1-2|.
CAISESENYGYTF
TGTGCCATCAGTGAGTCGGAAAACTATGGCTACACCTTC
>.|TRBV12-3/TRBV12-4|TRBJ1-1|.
CASSPGQMNTEAFF
TGTGCCAGCAGTCCCGGACAAATGAACACTGAAGCTTTCTTT
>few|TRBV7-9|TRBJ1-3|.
CASTVIGVSGNTIYF
TGTGCCAGCACTGTTATAGGAGTCTCTGGAAACACCATATATTTT
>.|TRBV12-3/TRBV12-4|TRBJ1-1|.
CASSLVDRPTSTPEAFF
TGTGCCAGCAGTTTAGTAGACAGGCCCACCTCAACACCTGAAGCTTTCTTT
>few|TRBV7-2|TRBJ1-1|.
CASSFPGGTEAFF
TGTGCCAGCAGCTTCCCGGGGGGCACTGAAGCTTTCTTT
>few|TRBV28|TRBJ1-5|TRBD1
CASSFLDRGFHRPQHF
TGTGCCAGCAGTTTCCTCGACAGGGGCTTTCATCGGCCCCAGCATTTT